This T cell receptor (beta chain) appears in the sequencing data of a study of tissue T cells after allogeneic stem cell transplantation. General study findings and limits: TCR repertoires tracked anatomic similarity, regardless of disease or transplant status. Few T cell clones were shared across patients, but motif clusters showed tissue-specific shared signatures.

Note on this clone: Its target is not known. The genes are named according to mouse. The read terminates 1 residue before the CDR3 end, so the remaining end is supplied by the germline J gene.

V lost 2 bases and J lost 4, with 4 bases in between. The CDR3 has 12 residues. Germline V CDR1 and CDR2: KGHPV, FQNQEV (reference sequence). Profiled with immunoSEQ multiplex PCR; TCRdb holds only in-frame clones, not every one. The sample includes 5,000 to 6,000 clones, 48% of them seen just once. Time point indicated: mouse harvest day 14 after allogeneic transplant. Mouse grafts combined 10^7 T-cell-depleted bone marrow cells with 10^6 splenic CD5+ T cells. This receptor was taken from a female BALB/c mouse given C57BL/6 T cells with graft-versus-host disease after an allogeneic hematopoietic cell transplant. Material: gut tissue. The chain carries TRBV26 and TRBJ2-4; no clear D gene. CDR3 bases read: TGTGCCAGCAGTCTGATGGAAAACACCTTGTAC. Translated: CASSLMENTLY. The entire CDR3 reads CASSLMENTLYF.